The clone carrying this T cell receptor (beta chain) occurred many times. Its antigen is unidentified. This sample was taken from a study of T cell repertoires in cytomegalovirus infection. Study-wide background: In public TCR beta signatures, there were indications of both CMV infection and matching HLA type. Study-wide findings and caveats: CMV-specific HLA-C-restricted TCR beta clonotypes dominated the ex vivo response. Cumulative public TCR beta family frequency identified CMV carriers with the relevant HLA.

Germline CDR1 and CDR2: SGHTA and FQGNSA. The CDR3 totals 13 residues. The V and J ends lost 3 bases and 6 bases, in that order; junction bases with no gene match: 3. Via MiXCR, TCRdb re-called the reads, giving one row per CDR3 protein. The sample holds under 95,000 distinct CDR3 sequences, around 3.8% seen once. The sequenced sample was PBMCs. The chain has TRBV7-2 and TRBJ2-3, with 7 positions matching TRBD1. The receptor was isolated from a human donor in good health (CMV status not recorded). Some clones in this sample may be carry-over from other donors' samples. CDR3 in amino acids: CASSLDRRDTQYF. The CDR3 nucleotides are TGTGCCAGCAGCTTGGACAGGAGGGATACGCAGTATTTT.